This passage covers 10 T cell receptor beta chains from one sample sequenced in a study of Graves' ophthalmopathy and Graves' hyperthyroidism. CDR3 regions of TCR beta were amplified from RNA transcripts. RT-PCR with HTBI primers came first, then second-round multiplex PCR. TCRdb reprocessed the multiplex PCR reads via MiXCR and lists one record per CDR3 protein. The repertoire includes approximately 210,000 distinct CDR3 sequences, under 30% of them detected once, and 8.5% to 9.5% sits in the top ten. Sequencing was done on a sample of peripheral blood. The source is a man aged 50-60 years with Graves' ophthalmopathy.

This clonotype was observed at least ten times. The chain uses TRBV28 and TRBJ1-5, with D hard to call. CDR1 is MDHEN and CDR2 is SYDVKM in the germline V gene. The CDR3 sequence is 13 residues long. V lost 5 bases and J lost 9, with 14 bases in between. The CDR3 loop is CASSRVPEMPQHF. In DNA, the CDR3 is TGTGCCAGCAGTAGAGTCCCCGAAATGCCCCAGCATTTT.

This clonotype was seen a handful of times. The chain couples TRBV12-5 to TRBJ2-7; the D gene is possibly TRBD1 (6 bases). This CDR3 is 14 amino acids long. In germline, CDR1 is LGHNT, CDR2 FRNRAP. Deletions cut 5 bases from V and 4 bases from J, with 15 bases between. This CDR3 reads CASGPGPRGYEQYF. In DNA, the CDR3 is TGTGCTAGTGGTCCGGGACCAAGGGGGTACGAGCAGTACTTC.

The sample holds many counts of this clonotype. The chain recombines TRBV12-3 or TRBV12-4 with TRBJ1-2; TRBD1 might be the D (5 bases). Trimming cost V 7 bases and J 2 bases, with 14 bases left between them. This CDR3 comprises 14 residues. The CDR3 bases are TGTGCCAGCACCGAAGGGGCAGACAACTATGGCTACACCTTC. Translation gives CASTEGADNYGYTF.

This clonotype was found a few times. This sequence joins TRBV28 and TRBJ2-5, with 11 bases that match TRBD2. The CDR3 contains 14 residues. Germline V gives CDR1 MDHEN, CDR2 SYDVKM. Losses at the gene ends were 8 bases for V and 7 bases for J; bases not matched to a gene: 9. The CDR3 spells CASGLSGGARTQYF. As DNA, the CDR3 is TGTGCCAGCGGACTTAGCGGGGGGGCCCGGACCCAGTACTTC. The full variable domain, rest sourced from reference TRBV28 and TRBJ2-5, is DVKVTQSSRYLVKRTGEKVFLECVQDMDHENMFWYRQDPGLGLRLIYFSYDVKMKEKGDIPEGYSVSREKKERFSLILESASTNQTSMYLCASGLSGGARTQYFGPGTRLLVL.

This clonotype was counted at least ten times. The chain is built from TRBV12-3 or TRBV12-4 and TRBJ2-5; 8 bases align to TRBD2. The V and J ends lost 6 bases and 3 bases, in that order; junction bases with no gene match: 9. The CDR3 extends over 15 amino acids. The CDR3 is CASRPGGDPKETQYF. For the CDR3, the DNA is TGTGCCAGCAGGCCCGGGGGGGACCCAAAAGAGACCCAGTACTTC.

The sample holds many counts of this clonotype. This may stem from a read error, because a much larger clone lies one nucleotide away. This chain links TRBV6-5 with TRBJ1-1; D is perhaps TRBD1 (6 bases). V gave up 2 bases and J gave up 6 bases, with 10 bases separating them. The germline gives CDR1 MNHEY, CDR2 SVGAGI. The CDR3 sequence is 13 residues long. The CDR3 sequence is CASSYGGRAEAFF. The CDR3 coding sequence is TGTGCCAGCAGTTACGGGGGGCGCGCTGAAGCTTTCTTT.

This clonotype has ten or more counts. This chain connects TRBV5-1 to TRBJ2-7, with 9 bases that match TRBD2. Per germline, CDR1 SGHRS and CDR2 YFSETQ. V dropped 7 bases and J dropped 5; count of bases not matched to a gene: 13. This CDR3 comprises 15 residues. CDR3: CASSGGAAGGNEQYF. The CDR3 DNA is TGCGCCAGCTCCGGGGGTGCGGCGGGAGGGAACGAGCAGTACTTC.

This clonotype was recorded at least ten times. The chain uses TRBV28 and TRBJ1-2, with TRBD1 matching over 12 bases. This CDR3 region has 13 residues. V gave up 10 bases and J gave up 8 bases; unmatched junction bases: 8. Germline-derived CDR1 and CDR2 are MDHEN and SYDVKM. DNA of the CDR3: TGTGCCACCGGGACAGGGGGCGCAGTCGGCTACACCTTC. Translation gives CATGTGGAVGYTF.

The sample holds many counts of this clonotype. The gene calls are TRBV12-3 or TRBV12-4 and TRBJ1-1, with TRBD1 matching 7 bases. CDR3 length: 13 amino acids. Trimming took 5 bases from V and 6 from J; bases not matched to a gene: 6. Here the CDR3 DNA reads TGTGCCAGCAGTACAACAGGGGTCCCTGAAGCTTTCTTT. Translation gives CASSTTGVPEAFF.

This clonotype was detected ten times or more. The chain uses TRBV12-3 or TRBV12-4 and TRBJ1-1, with D unresolved. V was shortened by 1 base and J by 4 bases, with 16 bases between the two germline ends. This CDR3 spans 16 amino acids. DNA of the CDR3: TGTGCCAGCAGTTTAGGCCTTCTTGGGCAGTTCACTGAAGCTTTCTTT. This codes for CASSLGLLGQFTEAFF.